The 10 T cell receptor beta chains in this list originate from one sample, sequenced in a study of somatic mutations in cytotoxic T cells in rheumatoid arthritis. Generated by immunoSEQ multiplex PCR, the TCRdb table keeps only in-frame clones and is missing some. The sample yields 6,000 to 7,500 clones, approximately 68% seen once. Input material: CD8+ T cells sorted from blood. The receptors originated from a woman aged 45-65 years in good health.

The chain joins TRBV5-1 to TRBJ2-7; 7 bases fit TRBD2. In germline, CDR1 is SGHRS, CDR2 YFSETQ. The CDR3 covers 18 residues. After removal of 0 bases from V and 3 bases from J, the junction contained 15 bases not matched to a gene. The CDR3 DNA is TGCGCCAGCAGCTTGGCCCGGGGCGGGGGACTTTTTAACTACGAGCAGTACTTC. This encodes CASSLARGGGLFNYEQYF. The full variable domain, completed using reference TRBV5-1 and TRBJ2-7, is KAGVTQTPRYLIKTRGQQVTLSCSPISGHRSVSWYQQTPGQGLQFLFEYFSETQRNKGNFPGRFSGRQFSNSRSEMNVSTLELGDSALYLCASSLARGGGLFNYEQYFGPGTRLTVT.

The CDR3 bases are TGCGCCAGCAAGAGTGAGGGTAGCAATCAGCCCCAGCATTTT. Translated, it gives CASKSEGSNQPQHF. The rearrangement links TRBV10-2 to TRBJ1-5, with unresolved D. V lost 7 bases and J 0 bases, leaving 10 bases between the germline ends. Germline CDR1 WSHSY, CDR2 SAAADI. The CDR3 runs to 14 residues.

This chain joins TRBV13 and TRBJ1-2; TRBD1 matches 7 bases. The CDR3 is 14 residues long. The germline CDR1 and CDR2 sequences are PRHDT and FYEKMQ (reference sequence). The junction had 5 bases not matched to a gene; V was cut back by 5 bases and J by 2 bases. Here the CDR3 reads CASSPTGQNYGYTF. CDR3 nucleotide sequence: TGTGCCAGCAGCCCAACGGGACAGAACTATGGCTACACCTTC.

This chain links TRBV7-9 with TRBJ2-7, with TRBD1 as a possible D gene (5 bases). This CDR3 is 13 amino acids long. The germline V and J ends were trimmed by 3 bases and 4 bases, with 10 bases remaining between them. Per germline, CDR1 SEHNR and CDR2 FQNEAQ (reference sequence). CDR3 amino acids: CASSLQGWYEQYF. CDR3 coding DNA: TGTGCCAGCAGCTTGCAGGGTTGGTACGAGCAGTACTTC.

This clone was seen only once. V gene TRBV2 combines with J gene TRBJ1-3, with TRBD1 matching 11 bases. This CDR3 contains 17 residues. Germline lookup yields CDR1 SNHLY and CDR2 FYNNEI. Unmatched junction bases numbered 8, after V lost 4 bases and J lost 3 bases. The CDR3 bases are TGTGCCAGCAGTGGGACGGGACAGGGGGTCATTGGAAACACCATATATTTT. Its translation is CASSGTGQGVIGNTIYF. The whole variable domain, filled in from reference TRBV2 and TRBJ1-3, reads EPEVTQTPSHQVTQMGQEVILRCVPISNHLYFYWYRQILGQKVEFLVSFYNNEISEKSEIFDDQFSVERPDGSNFTLKIRSTKLEDSAMYFCASSGTGQGVIGNTIYFGEGSWLTVV.

The chain combines TRBV5-6 with TRBJ2-7, with TRBD1 as a possible D gene (6 bases). Germline V lookup: CDR1 SGHDT, CDR2 YYEEEE. The CDR3 extends over 16 amino acids. V was clipped by 2 bases and J by 4 bases, with 19 bases between them. As DNA, the CDR3 is TGTGCCAGCAGCTTATCCCTGACAGGTTTCCTGTACGAGCAGTACTTC. Residues: CASSLSLTGFLYEQYF.

V is TRBV11-2 and J is TRBJ2-3, with a possible D match to TRBD2 (5 bases). The germline V gene encodes CDR1 SGHAT and CDR2 FQNNGV. CDR3 size: 16 residues. V lost 1 base, J lost 2 bases, and 13 bases lay in between. For the CDR3, the DNA is TGTGCCAGCAGCTTAGCGCGGGCCCGACCCACAGATACGCAGTATTTT. Residues: CASSLARARPTDTQYF.

V usage is TRBV5-1 and J usage is TRBJ2-1; TRBD2 matches 9 bases. Germline loops: CDR1 SGHRS, CDR2 YFSETQ. The ends lost 1 base at V and 2 bases at J; junction bases unmatched: 1. The CDR3 is 15 amino acids. The CDR3 here is CASSLIAGAYNEQFF. In nucleotides, the CDR3 is TGCGCCAGCAGCTTGATAGCGGGAGCCTACAATGAGCAGTTCTTC.

The chain joins TRBV4-1 to TRBJ2-5; the match to TRBD2 covers 8 bases. There are 15 residues in the CDR3. Germline loops: CDR1 MGHRA, CDR2 YSYEKL. V trimming: 0 bases; J trimming: 5 bases; junction bases outside the gene matches: 5. The CDR3 sequence: CASSQDFGGAETQYF. The CDR3 DNA follows: TGCGCCAGCAGCCAAGATTTCGGGGGGGCCGAGACCCAGTACTTC.

This clone was seen a few times. The chain is built from TRBV6-1 and TRBJ2-1, with 8 bases that match TRBD2. Trimming at V came to 6 bases and at J to 7 bases, leaving 8 bases not matched to a gene. The CDR3 length is 14 residues. Germline CDR1 reads MNHNS; CDR2 reads SASEGT. DNA for the CDR3: TGTGCCAGCAGCAAACTAGCGGAGACGAATGAGCAGTTCTTC. It codes for CASSKLAETNEQFF.